A single sample gave rise to the 3 T cell receptor beta chains below, sequenced in a study of blood T cell repertoires in COVID-19 (dated by TCRdb to about 2020). The library came from the immunoSEQ multiplex PCR assay. Held by TCRdb, this immuneACCESS table contains in-frame sequences only and omits some clones. Under half of the omission traces to an unresolved V gene where checked; the cause of the rest is unknown. The sample yields roughly 110,000 clones; over 70% were counted once. The ten largest clonotypes hold around 0.77% of the sample. The material sequenced was peripheral blood. The receptors here all came from a woman in her seventies with acute or convalescent COVID-19.

The CDR3 is CASSQAPHPSGSTDTQYF. Here the CDR3 DNA reads TGCGCCAGCAGCCAAGCCCCCCATCCTAGCGGTAGCACAGATACGCAGTATTTT. The chain joins TRBV4-1 to TRBJ2-3; TRBD2 matches at 7 bases. Germline values: CDR1 MGHRA, CDR2 YSYEKL. The CDR3 contains 18 residues. V lost 1 base, J lost 0 bases, and 10 bases stayed unmatched.

This clone showed up just once. The V and J genes are TRBV5-1 and TRBJ2-2, with D possibly TRBD1 on 6 matching bases. The CDR3 is 16 amino acids. V lost 5 bases, J lost 6 bases, and 20 bases lay in between. CDR1 SGHRS and CDR2 YFSETQ come from the germline V gene. CDR3 region: CASRLNTGKRAGELFF. CDR3 DNA sequence: TGCGCCAGCAGGTTGAATACAGGGAAGAGGGCCGGGGAGCTGTTTTTT.

The rearrangement joins TRBV30 to TRBJ1-1, with a tentative D call TRBD1 (5 bases). In germline, CDR1 is GTSNPN, CDR2 SVGIG (reference sequence). This CDR3 comprises 15 residues. Deletions cut 0 bases from V and 0 bases from J, with 11 bases between. The CDR3 DNA reads as TGTGCCTGGAGTGTAAGGGGTTCGCTGAACACTGAAGCTTTCTTT. Protein sequence: CAWSVRGSLNTEAFF.